Listed below are T cell receptor beta chains from one sample, sequenced in a study of T cell changes during pregnancy in multiple sclerosis. Clones were read by immunoSEQ multiplex PCR, and TCRdb kept only the in-frame ones, dropping some. The sample includes tens of thousands of clones, around 90% of them seen just once. The material sequenced was peripheral blood, taken in the second trimester of pregnancy. The origin of the receptors is a female donor with multiple sclerosis, enrolled in a pregnancy study. Both conserved end residues are part of each CDR3. A D gene is named only where the DNA matches it firmly. The size field is filled for only some rows; it gives once, few, many or a size class.

>.|.|TRBJ2-7|TRBV7-9
TGTGCCAGCTGTGGGGAGTACGAGCAGTACTTC
CASCGEYEQYF
>.|TRBD1|TRBJ2-7|TRBV5-1
TGCGCCAGCAGCTTGGGGCAGGGGGCGGACGAGCAGTACTTC
CASSLGQGADEQYF
>.|.|TRBJ1-1|TRBV7-3
TGTGCCAGCAGCCGACAGGCTAACACTGAAGCTTTCTTT
CASSRQANTEAFF
>.|.|TRBJ2-6|TRBV11-1
TGTGCCAGCAGCTCAGGGGCGCTCGGGGCCAACGTCCTGACTTTC
CASSSGALGANVLTF
>.|.|TRBJ1-2|TRBV6-1
TGTGCCAGCAGTGAATTTGACGGGAACTATGGCTACACCTTC
CASSEFDGNYGYTF
>.|TRBD1|TRBJ1-2|TRBV19
TGTGCCAGCAGATCGCCAGGACAGGGGAAAGATGGCTACACCTTC
CASRSPGQGKDGYTF
>.|TRBD1|TRBJ2-5|TRBV6-5
TGTGCCAGCAGTGGGGGACAGGGGCATGCGGAGACCCAGTACTTC
CASSGGQGHAETQYF
>.|TRBD1|TRBJ2-3|TRBV19
TGTGCCAGCCTGTCGACAGGGGCTGCCACAGATACGCAGTATTTT
CASLSTGAATDTQYF
>.|TRBD2|TRBJ2-1|TRBV5-4
TGTGCCAGCAGGGGGACTAGCGGGGTTTGGCAGTTCTTC
CASRGTSGVWQFF
>.|.|TRBJ1-1|TRBV5-6
TGTGCCAGCAGCCGGGGGGCGAACACTGAAGCTTTCTTT
CASSRGANTEAFF
>.|.|TRBJ2-7|TRBV7-9
TGTGCCAGCAGCTTAGATATACAGGCCTACGAGCAGTACTTC
CASSLDIQAYEQYF
>.|TRBD2|TRBJ2-3|TRBV2
TGTGCCAGCACGGCTAGCGGGAGTAGCGCAGATACGCAGTATTTT
CASTASGSSADTQYF
>.|TRBD2|TRBJ2-7|TRBV10-1
TGCGCCAGCAGTGAGTCTAGCGGGTCCTCCTACGAGCAGTACTTC
CASSESSGSSYEQYF
>.|.|TRBJ2-2|TRBV2
TGTGCCAGCAGTGACGACTCCCCTGGGCTGTTTTTT
CASSDDSPGLFF
>once|.|TRBJ1-3|TRBV9
TGTGCCAGCAGCGTTTTCAGTTCTGGAAACACCATATATTTT
CASSVFSSGNTIYF
>once|.|TRBJ1-5|TRBV28
TGTGCCAGCAGTTTCCGGGGGGATCAGCCCCAGCATTTT
CASSFRGDQPQHF
>once|TRBD2|TRBJ2-1|TRBV5-1
TGCGCCAGCAGCCCGGGGAAGCGGGAGCCGAACTACAATGAGCAGTTCTTC
CASSPGKREPNYNEQFF